The present T cell receptor beta chain was sequenced within a study of blood T cell repertoires in COVID-19 (dated by TCRdb to the early 2020s). Describing the broader study: Collaborator samples came from the United States, Italy and Spain and covered acute and convalescent phases of COVID-19. The material from the prospective study consisted of cDNA or gDNA derived from T cells, B-cell-depleted T cells, or PBMCs. Subjects who had been exposed to COVID-19, were actively infected with it, or had recovered from it provided the deeply sampled blood TCRbeta repertoires that made up the dataset. The repertoires were made available in a free public database intended to serve as a resource for research on the immune response to SARS-CoV-2. Samples were obtained from the ongoing ImmuneRACE study (first 160 participants) and from approximately 1,200 subjects provided by 6 global collaborators. A de-identified subject ID, COVID-19 status, age in years and sex were almost always included in the sample metadata. Where HLA class I and class II types were available, the types were taken from metadata supplied by the sample provider, not from assay-based typing. Findings and caveats that apply to the study as a whole: Clinical and demographic metadata were provided uncurated, with the amount varying by source and participant.

A word on this clone: The specificity of this receptor is unknown. The record has no base qualities; no much larger clone is one base away.

One collaborating source in Seattle enrolled patients during active infection and followed them longitudinally through the course of disease. The collaborating institutions used their own protocols to collect whole blood in K2EDTA tubes. Collaborator samples were shipped for TCRbeta analysis as frozen whole blood, isolated PBMCs, or DNA extracted from either sample type. TCRbeta CDR3 regions were amplified from genomic DNA by means of the immunoSEQ Assay, a bias-controlled multiplex PCR. On the study's bioinformatics: Within the assay, amplification of reference gene primers was used to estimate how many nucleated cells each sample contained. Sequence reads were collapsed and filtered to measure the absolute abundance of every unique TCRbeta CDR3 rearrangement. For each sample, productive Simpson clonality was calculated as the square root of Simpson's diversity index over productive rearrangements. TCRdb mirrors the immuneACCESS table, restricted to in-frame sequences. Some clones are absent from its copies; in checked studies, under half trace to an unresolved V gene, and the reason for the others is unknown. Clone size and the V and J calls come from that table; the DNA yielded D and trimming. Recorded for this sample are 390,000 or so clones; 89% of them occurred a single time. The ten largest account for under 4% of the sample.

The TCR originated in a woman in her twenties or thirties with COVID-19, enrolled during active disease. Source material: peripheral blood.

The DNA sequence is as follows: TGTGCCAGCAGCGTAGGGCCGAATAATTCACCCCTCCACTTT. Its amino acids are CASSVGPNNSPLHF. The chain employs TRBV9 and TRBJ1-6, with an unclear D gene assignment. V drops 0 bases and J drops 5 bases, leaving 6 bases in between. Taken from cysteine to phenylalanine, the CDR3 has 14 residues. Solely the CDR3 DNA is kept, with 42 bases framed from the first base. From the germline V gene, CDR1 is SGDLS and CDR2 is YYNGEE.